This TCR beta chain was obtained from a study of spatial heterogeneity in lung cancer. TCRdb independently ran MiXCR on the 5' RACE reads; one entry per CDR3 protein. Here the sample spans 4,000 or so distinct CDR3 sequences, around a tenth being singletons. Broader study findings: Among tumor T cells, estimated coverage was about 7% for alpha chains and roughly 13% for beta chains. Mutation tallies in tumors tracked expanded intratumoral alpha and beta TCR counts.

Documented time point: sample taken at primary tumor resection. Untreated early-stage non-small cell lung cancer patients, some 70 in total, were the donors. In regard to this clonotype: Antigen: not known. This beta chain came through as a stray read in a library set up for alpha chains, and its size says little.

The germline gives CDR1 DFQATT, CDR2 SNEGSKA (reference sequence). Trimming removed 3 bases at V and 3 bases at J, with 20 bases between. This CDR3 is 16 amino acids long. The source material was lung tumor tissue, sampled at surgery. V is TRBV20-1 and J is TRBJ1-1; possible D gene TRBD1, 5 bases. The receptor's source is a male donor with early-stage non-small cell lung cancer. In DNA form, the CDR3 reads TGCAGTGCTAGCAGTTCTGGGGCGGCTGGGTACACTGAAGCTTTCTTT. Translated: CSASSSGAAGYTEAFF.